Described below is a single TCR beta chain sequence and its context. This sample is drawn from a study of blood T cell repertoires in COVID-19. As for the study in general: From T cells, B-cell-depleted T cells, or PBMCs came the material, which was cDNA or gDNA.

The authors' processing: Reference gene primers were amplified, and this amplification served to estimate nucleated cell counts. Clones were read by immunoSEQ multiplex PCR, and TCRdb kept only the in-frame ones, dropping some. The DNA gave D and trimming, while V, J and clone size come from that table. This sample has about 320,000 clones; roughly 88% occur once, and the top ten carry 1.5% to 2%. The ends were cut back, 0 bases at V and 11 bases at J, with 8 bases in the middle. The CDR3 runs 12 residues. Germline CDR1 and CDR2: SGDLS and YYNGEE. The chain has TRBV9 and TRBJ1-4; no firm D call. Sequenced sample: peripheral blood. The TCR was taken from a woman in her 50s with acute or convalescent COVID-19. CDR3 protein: CASSVDGGKLFF. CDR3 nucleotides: TGTGCCAGCAGCGTAGACGGAGGGAAACTGTTTTTT.